One T cell receptor beta chain is described in this entry. Its antigen is undetermined. Some clones are missing from TCRdb's copy, which holds only in-frame ones; the method was immunoSEQ multiplex PCR. The table records about 35,000 clones, 90% to 95% of them present only once. This entry is derived from a study of lymphopenia after photon versus proton radiotherapy. Points from the study as a whole: Oligoclonal CD8+ Temra expansion after nadir drove photon patients' diversity drop. Proton therapy kept repertoires fairly stable, unlike photons, which gained effector/memory cells. Survival link was tested only in deceased patients; proton benefit remains a possibility.

CDR3 length: 15 residues. Trimming took 0 bases from V and 6 from J, leaving 12 bases between them. Germline V gene sequence: CDR1 MNHEY, CDR2 SMNVEV (reference sequence). The rearrangement uses TRBV27 and TRBJ1-5, with D unresolved. The material sequenced was peripheral blood, taken from a patient treated with photon-based radiotherapy. This TCR derives from a man aged 55-75 years with cholangiocarcinoma. CDR3 sequence reads: CASSLSPVAGQPQHF. As DNA, the CDR3 is TGTGCCAGCAGTTTATCGCCTGTTGCGGGTCAGCCCCAGCATTTT.